The rows below give T cell receptor beta chains drawn from one sample of a study of blood T cell repertoires in COVID-19. TCRdb's table, derived via immunoSEQ multiplex PCR, lists solely in-frame clones and lacks some. The table has more than 85,000 clones, roughly 91% seen once; the top ten hold around 3%. Material: peripheral blood. These receptors were collected from a woman aged 45 to 65 with acute or convalescent COVID-19. Both conserved end residues are part of each CDR3. The D gene is left open where the match is weak. Clone size is stated in some rows and not others, as once, few, many or a class when expanded.

d_gene	v_gene	abundance	j_gene	CDR3nt	CDR3aa
TRBD1	TRBV5-4	.	TRBJ2-1	TGTGCCAGCAGCTTGGGAGGTGGGGGACAGGCCTTTAATGAGCAGTTCTTC	CASSLGGGGQAFNEQFF
.	TRBV7-6	.	TRBJ2-1	TGTGCCAGCAGCAAGGACACTAGCCGACTGTTCTTC	CASSKDTSRLFF
TRBD2	TRBV27	.	TRBJ2-1	TGTGCCAGCAGCTCCGGGACTAGCGGGAGTCGTGGCAATGAGCAGTTCTTC	CASSSGTSGSRGNEQFF
TRBD1	TRBV11-1	.	TRBJ1-5	TGTGCCAGCAGCACGGGACAGTCCAATCAGCCCCAGCATTTT	CASSTGQSNQPQHF
TRBD1	TRBV5-4	.	TRBJ2-3	TGTGCCAGCAGCGGCCGGACAGGGGCTTTCTCAGATACGCAGTATTTT	CASSGRTGAFSDTQYF
.	TRBV5-1	.	TRBJ1-3	TGCGCCAGCAGCTTGGGCCTGACAGGTCAGATTGTTGGAAACACCATATATTTT	CASSLGLTGQIVGNTIYF
.	TRBV27	.	TRBJ1-4	TGTGCCAGCAGTAGTTCGCTCGGAAAACTGTTTTTT	CASSSSLGKLFF
TRBD2	TRBV29-1	.	TRBJ2-1	TGCAGCGTTGGACGCGGGAGCGAATACAATGAGCAGTTCTTC	CSVGRGSEYNEQFF
TRBD1	TRBV19	.	TRBJ2-7	TGTGCCAGTAGTATCACAGGGGGCAATACCTACGAGCAGTACTTC	CASSITGGNTYEQYF
TRBD2	TRBV10-3	.	TRBJ2-1	TGTGCCATCAGTGAGTCGACTAGCGGGACAGTAGTGAATGAGCAGTTCTTC	CAISESTSGTVVNEQFF
.	TRBV13	few	TRBJ2-7	TGTGCCAGCAGGGATACAACAGACTACGAGCAGTACTTC	CASRDTTDYEQYF
TRBD2	TRBV3-1/TRBV3-2	.	TRBJ2-5	TGTGCCAGCAGCCAAGGGACTAGCGACAAAGAGACCCAGTACTTC	CASSQGTSDKETQYF
TRBD1	TRBV5-1	.	TRBJ1-1	TGCGCCAGCAGCCCGGACAGGGGAGAAGCTTTCTTT	CASSPDRGEAFF
.	TRBV6-6	.	TRBJ2-2	TGTGCCAGCAGTTTCGCGGGCACCGGGGAGCTGTTTTTT	CASSFAGTGELFF
.	TRBV18	.	TRBJ1-1	TGTGCCAGCTCACCACCGGTCCGGAGTGAAGCTTTCTTT	CASSPPVRSEAFF
TRBD2	TRBV29-1	.	TRBJ2-1	TGCAGCGTTCTAGGGGCTTCTAGCGGGCTTTGGGATGAGCAGTTCTTC	CSVLGASSGLWDEQFF
.	TRBV11-2	.	TRBJ2-7	TGTGCCAGCAGCCCCCTAGACGAGCAGTACTTC	CASSPLDEQYF
.	TRBV30	.	TRBJ2-5	TGTGCCTGGAGTGAAGGGACTCAAGAGACCCAGTACTTC	CAWSEGTQETQYF